Listed here is a single T cell receptor beta chain. Its specificity is not known. The source of the sample is a study of shared clonotypes between healthy human individuals. Study conclusions and caveats: Apart from blood, nothing was sampled; tissue repertoires likely differ.

All of the donors resided in Nashville, Tennessee, and each was a Caucasian adult. Investigators divided CD4+ cells into CD45RA+ naive and CD45RA-negative memory subsets. Clones were read by immunoSEQ multiplex PCR, and TCRdb kept only the in-frame ones, dropping some. The data contain over a million clones, roughly 75% of them singletons. The junction had 9 bases not matched to a gene; V was cut back by 5 bases and J by 3 bases. The CDR3 sequence is 17 residues long. Germline V gene sequence: CDR1 SGHTA, CDR2 FQGNSA. The TCR sequence derives from a man younger than 30 in good health. The chain uses TRBV7-2 and TRBJ2-2; 10 positions match TRBD2. Material: memory CD4+ T cells sorted from blood. Subset specified: CD45RA-negative fraction. The DNA for the CDR3 is TGTGCCAGCAGCCGTAGAATTCTAGCGGGGGACACCGGGGAGCTGTTTTTT. Its protein product is CASSRRILAGDTGELFF.